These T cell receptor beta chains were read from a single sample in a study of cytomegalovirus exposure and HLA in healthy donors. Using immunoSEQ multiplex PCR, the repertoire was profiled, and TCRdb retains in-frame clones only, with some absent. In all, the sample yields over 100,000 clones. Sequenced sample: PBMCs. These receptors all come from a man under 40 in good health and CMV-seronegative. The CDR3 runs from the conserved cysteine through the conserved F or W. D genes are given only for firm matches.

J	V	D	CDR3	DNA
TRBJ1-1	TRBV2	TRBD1	CASSRDSFLNTEAFF	TGTGCCAGCAGCCGGGACAGTTTTCTGAACACTGAAGCTTTCTTT
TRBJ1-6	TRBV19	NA	CASSLMGGEHNSPLHF	TGTGCCAGTAGCCTGATGGGAGGAGAGCATAATTCACCCCTCCACTTT
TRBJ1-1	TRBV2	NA	CASSERGVGEAFF	TGTGCCAGCAGTGAACGGGGAGTTGGTGAAGCTTTCTTT
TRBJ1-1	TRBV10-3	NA	CAISGREGGGTEAFF	TGTGCCATCAGTGGCCGTGAAGGGGGGGGCACTGAAGCTTTCTTT
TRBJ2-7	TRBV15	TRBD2	CATSRAGGPYEQYF	TGTGCCACCAGCAGAGCGGGGGGGCCCTACGAGCAGTACTTC
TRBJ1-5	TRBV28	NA	CASSGRGVQPQHF	TGTGCCAGCAGTGGCAGGGGTGTACAGCCCCAGCATTTT
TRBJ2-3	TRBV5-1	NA	CASSDGGADTQYF	TGCGCCAGCAGCGACGGCGGGGCAGATACGCAGTATTTT
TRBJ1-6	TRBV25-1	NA	CASSPIAGALGNSPLHF	TGTGCCAGCAGTCCCATTGCGGGGGCCCTCGGTAATTCACCCCTCCACTTT
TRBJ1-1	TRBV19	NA	CASSRQKNTEAFF	TGTGCCAGTAGTAGACAGAAGAACACTGAAGCTTTCTTT
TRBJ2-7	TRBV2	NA	CASSDRSRGLTEQYF	TGTGCCAGCAGTGATAGATCACGGGGTCTGACCGAGCAGTACTTC
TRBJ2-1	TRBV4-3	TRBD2	CASGLGRGGSWTNEQFF	TGCGCCAGCGGCCTCGGACGGGGGGGCTCGTGGACGAATGAGCAGTTCTTC
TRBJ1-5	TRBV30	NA	CAWRRDSNQPQHF	TGTGCCTGGAGACGAGATAGCAATCAGCCCCAGCATTTT
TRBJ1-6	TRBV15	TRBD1	CATSRRTGSNSLLHF	TGTGCCACCAGCAGACGGACAGGGTCTAATTCACTCCTCCACTTT
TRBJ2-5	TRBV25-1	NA	CASSGLGARRTQYF	TGTGCCAGCAGTGGCCTCGGAGCCCGAAGGACCCAGTACTTC
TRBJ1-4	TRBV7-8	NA	CASSPPPQGNEKLFF	TGTGCCAGCAGCCCACCCCCGCAGGGGAACGAAAAACTGTTTTTT
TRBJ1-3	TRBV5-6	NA	CASSSFQGPGNTIYF	TGTGCCAGCAGCTCATTTCAGGGGCCCGGAAACACCATATATTTT
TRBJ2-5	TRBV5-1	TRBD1	CASSLQGMETQYF	TGCGCCAGCAGCTTACAGGGGATGGAGACCCAGTACTTC
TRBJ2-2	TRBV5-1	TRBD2	CASSRGYPSSGDTGELFF	TGCGCCAGCAGCAGGGGCTATCCCTCTAGCGGGGACACCGGGGAGCTGTTTTTT
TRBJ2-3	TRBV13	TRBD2	CASSLSSSGGDTQYF	TGTGCCAGCAGCCTCTCTAGTAGCGGGGGAGATACGCAGTATTTT
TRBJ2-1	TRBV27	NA	CASSYTTNFYNEQFF	TGTGCCAGCAGTTACACTACCAATTTCTACAATGAGCAGTTCTTC
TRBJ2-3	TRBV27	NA	CASSLGTGHRGHTDTQYF	TGTGCCAGCAGTTTAGGAACGGGCCATAGGGGCCACACAGATACGCAGTATTTT
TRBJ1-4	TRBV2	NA	CASSEQSGREKLFF	TGTGCCAGCAGTGAGCAGAGTGGGCGCGAAAAACTGTTTTTT
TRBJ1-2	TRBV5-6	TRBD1	CASSLGDSNYGYTF	TGTGCCAGCAGCTTGGGGGACAGCAACTATGGCTACACCTTC